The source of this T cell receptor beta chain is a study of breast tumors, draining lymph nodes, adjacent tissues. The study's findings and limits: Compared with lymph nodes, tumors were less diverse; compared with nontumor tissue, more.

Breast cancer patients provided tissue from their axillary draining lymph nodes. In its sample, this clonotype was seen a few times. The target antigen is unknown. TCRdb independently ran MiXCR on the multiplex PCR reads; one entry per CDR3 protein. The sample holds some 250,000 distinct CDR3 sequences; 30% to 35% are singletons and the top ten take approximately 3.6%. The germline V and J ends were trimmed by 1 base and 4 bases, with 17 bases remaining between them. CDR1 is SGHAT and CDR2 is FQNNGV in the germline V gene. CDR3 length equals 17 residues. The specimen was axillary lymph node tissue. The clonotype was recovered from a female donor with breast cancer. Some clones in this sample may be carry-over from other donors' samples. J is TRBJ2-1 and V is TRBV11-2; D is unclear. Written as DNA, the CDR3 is TGTGCCAGCAGCTTAGGAAATCTAGGGCTCAATTACAATGAGCAGTTCTTC. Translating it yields CASSLGNLGLNYNEQFF.